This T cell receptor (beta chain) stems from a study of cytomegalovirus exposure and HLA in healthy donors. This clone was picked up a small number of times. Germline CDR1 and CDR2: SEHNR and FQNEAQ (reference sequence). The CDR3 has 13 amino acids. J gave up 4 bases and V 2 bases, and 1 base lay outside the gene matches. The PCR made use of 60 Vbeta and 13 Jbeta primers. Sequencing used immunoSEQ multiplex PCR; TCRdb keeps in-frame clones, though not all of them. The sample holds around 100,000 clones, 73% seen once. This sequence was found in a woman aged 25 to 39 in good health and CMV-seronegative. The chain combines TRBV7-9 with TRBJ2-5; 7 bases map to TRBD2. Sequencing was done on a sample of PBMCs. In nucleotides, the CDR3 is TGTGCCAGCAGCTTAACTAGCGTAGAGACCCAGTACTTC. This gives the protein CASSLTSVETQYF.